These T cell receptor beta chains were read from a single sample in a study of T cells in Graves' hyperthyroidism and ophthalmopathy. TCRdb re-called the multiplex PCR reads through MiXCR, storing one row per CDR3 protein. The table includes around 580,000 distinct CDR3 sequences, 16% detected once. The source material was blood. These receptors were obtained from a woman under 30 with Graves' hyperthyroidism. CDR3s include the opening cysteine and the closing phenylalanine or tryptophan. A D gene is named only where the DNA matches it firmly. Where a row states a size, it is once, few, many or the class of an expanded clone; other rows omit it.

size: few
V: TRBV11-2
J: TRBJ2-4
D: TRBD2
CDR3: CASSSLGGSGGEDKNIQYF
DNA: TGTGCCAGCAGCTCCCTCGGCGGTAGCGGGGGGGAGGACAAAAACATTCAGTACTTC

size: -
V: TRBV7-9
J: TRBJ1-1
D: -
CDR3: CASSPTLMNTEAFF
DNA: TGTGCCAGCAGCCCGACGCTAATGAACACTGAAGCTTTCTTT

size: many
V: TRBV6-1
J: TRBJ2-1
D: -
CDR3: CASSVRAGIGNEQFF
DNA: TGTGCCAGCAGTGTCAGGGCGGGGATCGGCAATGAGCAGTTCTTC

size: -
V: TRBV11-1
J: TRBJ2-6
D: -
CDR3: CASSLLLLPAGANVLTF
DNA: TGTGCCAGCAGTCTCCTCTTGTTACCGGCTGGGGCCAACGTCCTGACTTTC

size: many
V: TRBV5-4
J: TRBJ1-5
D: -
CDR3: CASSWGGRGSNQPQHF
DNA: TGTGCCAGCAGCTGGGGGGGAAGGGGCAGCAATCAGCCCCAGCATTTT

size: few
V: TRBV12-3/TRBV12-4
J: TRBJ2-4
D: -
CDR3: CASRYDSLAKNIQYF
DNA: TGTGCCAGCAGATATGACAGTCTAGCCAAAAACATTCAGTACTTC

size: many
V: TRBV20-1
J: TRBJ2-3
D: -
CDR3: CSARDQAPSADTQYF
DNA: TGCAGTGCTAGAGATCAAGCCCCGTCGGCAGATACGCAGTATTTT

size: many
V: TRBV7-3
J: TRBJ1-1
D: -
CDR3: CASSAGPPNTEAFF
DNA: TGTGCCAGCAGCGCCGGACCCCCGAACACTGAAGCTTTCTTT

size: few
V: TRBV6-1
J: TRBJ2-2
D: -
CDR3: CASSDNASAGELFF
DNA: TGTGCCAGCAGTGATAACGCTAGTGCCGGGGAGCTGTTTTTT

size: many
V: TRBV29-1
J: TRBJ1-1
D: -
CDR3: CSVESGATEAFF
DNA: TGCAGCGTCGAATCTGGGGCCACTGAAGCTTTCTTT

size: many
V: TRBV2
J: TRBJ1-2
D: -
CDR3: CASQGSNPFGYTF
DNA: TGTGCCAGCCAGGGGTCCAACCCTTTCGGCTACACCTTC

size: -
V: TRBV9
J: TRBJ1-4
D: -
CDR3: CASNYGRPNEKLFF
DNA: TGTGCCAGCAACTATGGGAGACCTAATGAAAAACTGTTTTTT

size: many
V: TRBV7-2
J: TRBJ2-3
D: TRBD2
CDR3: CASSLEVAGDTQYF
DNA: TGTGCCAGCAGCTTAGAGGTAGCGGGTGATACGCAGTATTTT

size: -
V: TRBV6-9
J: TRBJ2-2
D: -
CDR3: CASSWGVTGELFF
DNA: TGTGCCAGCAGTTGGGGGGTAACCGGGGAGCTGTTTTTT

size: -
V: TRBV27
J: TRBJ2-3
D: -
CDR3: CASSLSVSDTQYF
DNA: TGTGCCAGCAGTTTATCTGTCTCAGATACGCAGTATTTT

size: -
V: TRBV12-3/TRBV12-4
J: TRBJ1-3
D: -
CDR3: CASSLNGGPSGNTIYF
DNA: TGTGCCAGCAGTTTAAACGGAGGCCCCTCTGGAAACACCATATATTTT

size: many
V: TRBV5-1
J: TRBJ2-1
D: -
CDR3: CASSPDDRSSYNEQFF
DNA: TGCGCCAGCAGCCCCGACGACAGGAGCTCCTACAATGAGCAGTTCTTC

size: many
V: TRBV20-1
J: TRBJ2-4
D: -
CDR3: CSAGGGAGSDIQYF
DNA: TGCAGTGCCGGAGGCGGGGCGGGAAGTGACATTCAGTACTTC

size: many
V: TRBV7-2
J: TRBJ2-1
D: -
CDR3: CASSRQNEQFF
DNA: TGTGCCAGCAGCCGACAGAATGAGCAGTTCTTC

size: many
V: TRBV28
J: TRBJ2-7
D: TRBD2
CDR3: CASSLWTSGSRYEQYF
DNA: TGTGCCAGCAGCCTCTGGACTAGCGGGAGCCGCTACGAGCAGTACTTC

size: few
V: TRBV19
J: TRBJ1-5
D: -
CDR3: CASSANPQGLKNQPQHF
DNA: TGTGCCAGTAGTGCAAATCCACAGGGCCTTAAGAATCAGCCCCAGCATTTT

size: few
V: TRBV27
J: TRBJ2-1
D: TRBD2
CDR3: CASSPPRLAEHNEQFF
DNA: TGTGCCAGCAGTCCTCCTAGACTAGCGGAACACAATGAGCAGTTCTTC

size: -
V: TRBV2
J: TRBJ2-7
D: TRBD1
CDR3: CASSETPTGVGMEQYF
DNA: TGTGCCAGCAGTGAGACCCCCACAGGGGTGGGAATGGAGCAGTACTTC

size: many
V: TRBV28
J: TRBJ2-7
D: -
CDR3: CASSPGTPASYEQYF
DNA: TGTGCCAGCAGTCCCGGGACACCAGCCTCCTACGAGCAGTACTTC

size: many
V: TRBV7-2
J: TRBJ1-5
D: -
CDR3: CASSVKSQGQPQHF
DNA: TGTGCCAGCAGCGTAAAAAGTCAGGGGCAGCCCCAGCATTTT

size: many
V: TRBV6-1
J: TRBJ2-5
D: -
CDR3: CASSGGVQETQYF
DNA: TGTGCCAGCAGTGGTGGGGTACAAGAGACCCAGTACTTC

size: many
V: TRBV6-1
J: TRBJ1-3
D: -
CDR3: CASGIAPSTSSGNTIYF
DNA: TGTGCCAGCGGTATAGCCCCCTCGACCAGCTCTGGAAACACCATATATTTT

size: many
V: TRBV28
J: TRBJ1-2
D: -
CDR3: CASSVRAGYTF
DNA: TGTGCCAGCAGTGTAAGGGCGGGCTACACCTTC

size: many
V: TRBV24-1
J: TRBJ1-2
D: TRBD1
CDR3: CATSDAGTGIGYTF
DNA: TGTGCCACCAGTGATGCCGGGACAGGGATCGGCTACACCTTC

size: many
V: TRBV6-4
J: TRBJ2-2
D: -
CDR3: CASSVTGTGELFF
DNA: TGTGCCAGCAGTGTCACAGGGACCGGGGAGCTGTTTTTT

size: few
V: TRBV6-5
J: TRBJ2-2
D: -
CDR3: CASSYPKNTGELFF
DNA: TGTGCCAGCAGTTATCCCAAGAACACCGGGGAGCTGTTTTTT

size: many
V: TRBV6-5
J: TRBJ2-7
D: -
CDR3: CASSYSGWSGFEQYF
DNA: TGTGCCAGCAGTTACTCGGGGTGGTCAGGGTTCGAGCAGTACTTC

size: many
V: TRBV7-9
J: TRBJ2-1
D: TRBD2
CDR3: CASGKAGGAFNEQFF
DNA: TGTGCCAGCGGGAAGGCGGGGGGGGCTTTCAATGAGCAGTTCTTC

size: many
V: TRBV2
J: TRBJ1-2
D: TRBD1
CDR3: CASAGQEGGYTF
DNA: TGTGCCAGCGCAGGACAGGAGGGAGGCTACACCTTC

size: many
V: TRBV28
J: TRBJ1-5
D: TRBD1
CDR3: CASRKGQGAYQPQHF
DNA: TGTGCCAGCAGAAAGGGACAGGGGGCATATCAGCCCCAGCATTTT

size: few
V: TRBV4-1
J: TRBJ2-7
D: -
CDR3: CASSQEDSLSYEQYF
DNA: TGCGCCAGCAGCCAAGAAGACAGTCTCTCCTACGAGCAGTACTTC

size: many
V: TRBV6-5
J: TRBJ2-1
D: -
CDR3: CASSYSTLASYNEQFF
DNA: TGTGCCAGCAGTTACTCGACACTAGCATCCTACAATGAGCAGTTCTTC

size: once
V: TRBV5-1
J: TRBJ1-1
D: TRBD1
CDR3: CASMGGRQGRNTEAFF
DNA: TGCGCCAGCATGGGGGGGCGACAGGGAAGGAACACTGAAGCTTTCTTT

size: -
V: TRBV15
J: TRBJ2-1
D: -
CDR3: CATSRDAGVAEQFF
DNA: TGTGCCACCAGCAGAGATGCGGGTGTAGCTGAGCAGTTCTTC

size: -
V: TRBV7-8
J: TRBJ2-2
D: TRBD1
CDR3: CASSRTGGMGTGELFF
DNA: TGTGCCAGCAGCAGGACAGGGGGCATGGGTACCGGGGAGCTGTTTTTT

size: many
V: TRBV20-1
J: TRBJ2-2
D: TRBD2
CDR3: CSAEAGGPNTGELFF
DNA: TGCAGTGCCGAGGCGGGAGGGCCGAACACCGGGGAGCTGTTTTTT

size: -
V: TRBV7-6
J: TRBJ2-7
D: TRBD1
CDR3: CASSQGAELAYEQYF
DNA: TGTGCCAGCAGCCAGGGGGCGGAATTGGCCTACGAGCAGTACTTC

size: -
V: TRBV5-1
J: TRBJ2-7
D: TRBD1
CDR3: CASSFWTGPYEQYF
DNA: TGCGCCAGCAGCTTTTGGACAGGGCCCTACGAGCAGTACTTC

size: many
V: TRBV7-7
J: TRBJ2-1
D: TRBD1
CDR3: CASSLSGQGSGEQFF
DNA: TGTGCTAGCAGCTTATCGGGACAGGGTAGTGGTGAGCAGTTCTTC

size: many
V: TRBV12-3/TRBV12-4
J: TRBJ2-7
D: TRBD1
CDR3: CASSLLDRGQQYF
DNA: TGTGCCAGCAGTTTACTGGACAGGGGACAGCAGTACTTC

size: many
V: TRBV6-1
J: TRBJ1-1
D: -
CDR3: CASRRRDEAFF
DNA: TGTGCCAGCAGACGCCGGGATGAAGCTTTCTTT

size: many
V: TRBV20-1
J: TRBJ2-5
D: TRBD2
CDR3: CSAPPSSGGALSRETQYF
DNA: TGCAGTGCTCCCCCCTCTAGCGGGGGGGCGCTGTCTCGAGAGACCCAGTACTTC

size: few
V: TRBV28
J: TRBJ2-7
D: TRBD2
CDR3: CASSSPVAGSYEQYF
DNA: TGTGCCAGCAGTTCCCCCGTAGCGGGCTCCTACGAGCAGTACTTC

size: -
V: TRBV20-1
J: TRBJ2-7
D: -
CDR3: CSAKPSYEQYF
DNA: TGCAGTGCAAAACCTTCGTACGAGCAGTACTTC

size: many
V: TRBV7-2
J: TRBJ1-5
D: TRBD1
CDR3: CASSLEGTGYQPQHF
DNA: TGTGCCAGCAGCTTAGAAGGGACAGGGTATCAGCCCCAGCATTTT

size: few
V: TRBV20-1
J: TRBJ2-5
D: -
CDR3: CSASLQGWETQYF
DNA: TGCAGTGCTAGCCTGCAGGGATGGGAGACCCAGTACTTC

size: -
V: TRBV11-3
J: TRBJ2-7
D: TRBD2
CDR3: CASTLRTSGMSYEQYF
DNA: TGTGCCAGCACTCTCCGGACTAGCGGGATGAGCTACGAGCAGTACTTC

size: few
V: TRBV29-1
J: TRBJ1-2
D: TRBD1
CDR3: CSVDRATGDTF
DNA: TGCAGCGTCGACAGGGCAACAGGCGACACCTTC

size: few
V: TRBV10-1
J: TRBJ2-7
D: TRBD1
CDR3: CASNPGTGPIYEQYF
DNA: TGCGCCAGCAATCCCGGGACAGGGCCGATCTACGAGCAGTACTTC

size: -
V: TRBV28
J: TRBJ2-7
D: -
CDR3: CASSSIGTYSYEQYF
DNA: TGTGCCAGCAGTTCAATAGGGACTTACTCCTACGAGCAGTACTTC